This T cell receptor (beta chain) was sequenced for a study of T cell changes during pregnancy in multiple sclerosis. The protocol was immunoSEQ multiplex PCR, while the TCRdb copy is restricted to in-frame clones and leaves out a portion. This table holds under 80,000 clones, about 93% found once. The CDR3 sequence is 14 residues long. CDR1 and CDR2 from the germline V gene are KGHSH and LQKENI. V shed 2 bases, J shed 7 bases, and the junction held 5 bases outside the gene matches. The chain carries TRBV18 and TRBJ2-5; 9 bases fit TRBD2. The sequence was collected from a female donor with multiple sclerosis, enrolled in a pregnancy study. Sequences were derived from CD4+ T cells from peripheral blood mononuclear cells, sampled in the second trimester of pregnancy. In nucleotides, the CDR3 is TGTGCCAGCTCACCAGCGGGAGGGCCCGGGACCCAGTACTTC. Translation: CASSPAGGPGTQYF.